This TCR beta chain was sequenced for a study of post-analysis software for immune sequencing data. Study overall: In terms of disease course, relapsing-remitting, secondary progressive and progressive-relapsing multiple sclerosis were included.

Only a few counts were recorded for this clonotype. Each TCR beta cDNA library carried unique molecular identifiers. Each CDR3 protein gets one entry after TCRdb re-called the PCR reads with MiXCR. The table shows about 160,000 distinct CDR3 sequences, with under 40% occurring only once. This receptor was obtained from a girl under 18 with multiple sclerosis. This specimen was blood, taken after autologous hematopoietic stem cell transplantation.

CDR3: CASSLSAGEQFF. The CDR3 DNA is TGCGCCAGCAGCTTGTCGGCGGGTGAGCAGTTCTTC. This chain joins TRBV5-1 and TRBJ2-1; the D gene is possibly TRBD2 (5 bases). The CDR3 runs 12 residues. Germline V gene lookup returns CDR1 SGHRS and CDR2 YFSETQ. The ends were cut back, 1 base at V and 9 bases at J, with 8 bases in the middle.